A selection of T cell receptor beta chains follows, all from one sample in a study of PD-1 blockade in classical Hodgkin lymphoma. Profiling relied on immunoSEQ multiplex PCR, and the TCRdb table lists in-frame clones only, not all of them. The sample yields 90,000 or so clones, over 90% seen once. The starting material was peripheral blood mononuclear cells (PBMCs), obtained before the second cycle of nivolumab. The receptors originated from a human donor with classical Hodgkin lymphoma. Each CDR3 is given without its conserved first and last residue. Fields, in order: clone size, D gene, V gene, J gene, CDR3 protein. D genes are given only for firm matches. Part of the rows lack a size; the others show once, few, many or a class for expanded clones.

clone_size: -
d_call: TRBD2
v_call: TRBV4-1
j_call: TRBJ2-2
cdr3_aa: ASSQGLGLNTGELF

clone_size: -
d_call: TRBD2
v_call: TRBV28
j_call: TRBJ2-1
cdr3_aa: ASSLSMGGSVQF

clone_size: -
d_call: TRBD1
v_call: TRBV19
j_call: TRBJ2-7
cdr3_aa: ASAGGTGRFKQY

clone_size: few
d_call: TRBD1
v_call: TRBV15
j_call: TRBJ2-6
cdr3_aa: ATSSPGQAPSGANVLT

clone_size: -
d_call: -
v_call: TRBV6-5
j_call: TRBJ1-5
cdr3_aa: ASSSQGYNQPQH

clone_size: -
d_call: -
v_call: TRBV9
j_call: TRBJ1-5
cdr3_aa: ASSGGRINQPQH

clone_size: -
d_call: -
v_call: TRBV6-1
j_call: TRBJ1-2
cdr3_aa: ASSETGNYGYT

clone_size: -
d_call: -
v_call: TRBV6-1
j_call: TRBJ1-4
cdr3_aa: ASTRVTNEKLF

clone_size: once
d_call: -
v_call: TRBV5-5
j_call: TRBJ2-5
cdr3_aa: ASSLVQETQY

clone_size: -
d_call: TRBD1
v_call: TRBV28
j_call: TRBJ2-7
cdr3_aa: ASSETGASSYEQY

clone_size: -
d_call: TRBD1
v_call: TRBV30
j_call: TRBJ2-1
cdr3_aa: AWSVVQGYNEQF

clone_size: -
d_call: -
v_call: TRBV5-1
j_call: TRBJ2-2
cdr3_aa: ASAGSAGLNTGELF

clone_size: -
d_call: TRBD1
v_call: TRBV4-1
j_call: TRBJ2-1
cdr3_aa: ASSLQGAWYNEQF

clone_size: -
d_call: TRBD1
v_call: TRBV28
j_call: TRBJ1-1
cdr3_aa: ASSFGPLGQGDGTEAF

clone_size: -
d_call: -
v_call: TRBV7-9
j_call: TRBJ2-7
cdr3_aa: ASKGVSYEQY

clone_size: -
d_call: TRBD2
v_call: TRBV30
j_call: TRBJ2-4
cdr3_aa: AWSRLAVGGNIQY

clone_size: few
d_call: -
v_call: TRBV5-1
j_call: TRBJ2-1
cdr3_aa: ASSGSGGHEQF

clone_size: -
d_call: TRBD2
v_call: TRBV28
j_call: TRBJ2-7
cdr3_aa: ASKTSGRGSSYEQY

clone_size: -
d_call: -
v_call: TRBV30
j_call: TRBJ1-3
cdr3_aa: AWTSTTLGNTIY

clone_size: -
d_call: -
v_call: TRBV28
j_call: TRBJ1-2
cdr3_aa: ASRRGLNYGYT

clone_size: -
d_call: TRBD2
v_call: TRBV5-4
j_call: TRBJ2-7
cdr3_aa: ASSLASGTYEQY

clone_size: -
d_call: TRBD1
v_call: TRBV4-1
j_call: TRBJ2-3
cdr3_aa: ASSLSRGLLSTDTQY

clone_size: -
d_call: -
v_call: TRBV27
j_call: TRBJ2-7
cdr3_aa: ASSLTSGLREQY

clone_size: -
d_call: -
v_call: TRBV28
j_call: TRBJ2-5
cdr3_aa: ASSQRAQSEQETQY

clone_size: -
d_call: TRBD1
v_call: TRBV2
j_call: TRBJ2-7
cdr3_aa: ASRQQGYEQY

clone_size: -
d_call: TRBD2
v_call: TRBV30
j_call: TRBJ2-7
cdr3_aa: AWSDYGRSYEQY

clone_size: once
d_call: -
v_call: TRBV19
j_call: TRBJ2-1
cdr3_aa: ASSLLEASYNEQF

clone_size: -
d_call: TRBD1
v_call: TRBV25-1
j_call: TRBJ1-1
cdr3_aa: ASTSTGGTEAF

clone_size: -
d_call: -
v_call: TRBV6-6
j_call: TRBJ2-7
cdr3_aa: ASTVEDGYEQY

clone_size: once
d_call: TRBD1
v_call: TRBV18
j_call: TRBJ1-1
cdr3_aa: ASSPPKTGPFFMNTEAF

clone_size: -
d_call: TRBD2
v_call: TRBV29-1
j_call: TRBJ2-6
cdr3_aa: SVTGLAARGPSGANVLT

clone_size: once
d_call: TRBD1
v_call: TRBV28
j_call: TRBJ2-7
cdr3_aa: ASSWTGSSYEQY

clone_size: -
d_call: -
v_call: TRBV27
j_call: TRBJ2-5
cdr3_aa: ASSLLGRKETQY

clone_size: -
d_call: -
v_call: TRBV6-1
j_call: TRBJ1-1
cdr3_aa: ASSDEGTGNTEAF

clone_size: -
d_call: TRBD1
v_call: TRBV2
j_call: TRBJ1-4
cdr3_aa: ASKMGRGQEKLF

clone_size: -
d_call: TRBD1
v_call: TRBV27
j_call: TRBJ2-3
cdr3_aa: ASSRDRGRGTDTQY